This T cell receptor beta chain was captured by sequencing in a study of chemoradiotherapy in HPV16-positive cancers. Details on this clone: This sample includes further DNA sequences coding for the same CDR3.

Some clones are missing from TCRdb's copy, which holds only in-frame ones; the method was immunoSEQ multiplex PCR. This table has approximately 13,000 clones, around 82% appearing once. The sample was collected from a patient who underwent chemoradiotherapy. The sequence came from a human donor with HPV-associated anogenital cancer.

The DNA of the CDR3 is TGTGCCACCAGCAGGGAGGAAGGTGATGGCTACACCTTC. Protein product: CATSREEGDGYTF. The rearrangement uses TRBV15 and TRBJ1-2, with D hard to call. V shed 3 bases and J shed 6 bases, with 11 bases lying between them. This CDR3 spans 13 amino acids. Germline values: CDR1 LNHNV, CDR2 YYDKDF (reference sequence).